The 8 T cell receptor beta chains in this list originate from one sample, sequenced in a study of Ad26.COV2.S vaccination and SARS-CoV-2 variants. Treatment noted: roughly 20 received Ad26.COV2.S at low or high dose, single or two shots; 5 received placebo; per-sample allocation not given. The study sampled participants on day 63 after the first vaccine or placebo injection. The table came from immunoSEQ multiplex PCR; TCRdb's copy has only in-frame clones and leaves some out. The sample contains 300,000 to 350,000 clones, roughly 90% of which appear only once. Sequences were derived from peripheral blood, sampled in a trial of Ad26.COV2.S vaccine versus placebo. Receptor source: a person aged 18-65 years who received the Ad26.COV2.S COVID-19 vaccine or a placebo.

The genes are TRBV7-8 and TRBJ2-2; D ambiguous. V was pared by 7 bases and J by 4 bases, with 10 bases between. Germline V gene lookup returns CDR1 SGHVS and CDR2 FQNEAQ. The CDR3 covers 13 residues. CDR3 DNA: TGTGCCAGCACCCCAGTCGGCACCGGGGAGCTGTTTTTT. It codes for CASTPVGTGELFF.

The V and J genes are TRBV20-1 and TRBJ1-1; D gene ambiguous. Germline values: CDR1 DFQATT, CDR2 SNEGSKA (reference sequence). The CDR3 is 11 amino acids. V gave up 6 bases and J gave up 8 bases, with 13 bases separating them. As DNA, the CDR3 is TGCAGTGCGAAGGACCGCTGGGAAGCTTTCTTT. Translated: CSAKDRWEAFF.

V and J are TRBV25-1 and TRBJ2-2; 10 bases are a match to TRBD1. V was pared by 6 bases and J by 4 bases, with 2 bases of the junction left unmatched. Germline CDR1 is MGHDK and CDR2 is SYGVNS. CDR3 length: 14 residues. Here the CDR3 DNA reads TGTGCCAGCAGAGGACAGGGGGGCACCGGGGAGCTGTTTTTT. Translation: CASRGQGGTGELFF.

This clone was seen more than once but under ten times. The CDR3 coding sequence is TGTGCCAGCAGTTTGGAGGGCGCCAACTATGGCTACACCTTC. This sequence encodes CASSLEGANYGYTF. V gene TRBV27 combines with J gene TRBJ1-2; D uncertain. Germline V gene lookup returns CDR1 MNHEY and CDR2 SMNVEV (reference sequence). The CDR3 has 14 amino acids. Trimming pared 3 bases from V and 2 bases from J, leaving 10 bases between.

The chain links TRBV7-2 to TRBJ2-1, with D possibly TRBD2 on 5 matching bases. Per germline, CDR1 SGHTA and CDR2 FQGNSA. The V end lost 0 bases, the J end lost 7 bases, and 13 bases lay between the germline ends. The CDR3 has 15 residues. CDR3 DNA sequence: TGTGCCAGCAGCTTAGCGAGGCTAGCTTTGAATGAGCAGTTCTTC. Its protein is CASSLARLALNEQFF.

The chain has TRBV5-1 and TRBJ2-3; no clear D gene. Germline lookup yields CDR1 SGHRS and CDR2 YFSETQ. This CDR3 comprises 12 residues. The V end was cut by 7 bases, the J end by 5 bases, with 11 bases between. The CDR3: CASHLTRDTQYF. CDR3 nucleotides: TGCGCCAGCCACCTGACGAGAGATACGCAGTATTTT.

The chain recombines TRBV4-1 with TRBJ2-5, with D unclear. V lost 0 bases and J lost 6, with 2 bases in between. This CDR3 has 11 residues. Germline V gene data show CDR1 as MGHRA and CDR2 as YSYEKL. The CDR3 is CASSQDKTQYF. CDR3 DNA: TGCGCCAGCAGCCAAGATAAGACCCAGTACTTC.

V usage is TRBV11-3 and J usage is TRBJ2-1, with D unclear. V lost 7 bases and J 8 bases, leaving 12 bases between the germline ends. The CDR3 contains 12 residues. Germline CDR1 and CDR2: SGHNT and YENEEA. The CDR3 region is CASTPARDEQFF. The DNA for the CDR3 is TGTGCCAGCACCCCTGCCCGTGATGAGCAGTTCTTC.